This is a list of T cell receptor beta chains from one sample in a study of CD8+ T cells in alopecia areata. Sequenced by immunoSEQ multiplex PCR; TCRdb stores in-frame clones only, minus some. The sample holds some 150,000 clones, around 64% seen once. The sample consisted of CD8+ T cells sorted from blood, taken at week 0. Receptors were obtained from a human donor with alopecia areata. The CDR3 runs from the conserved cysteine through the conserved F or W. The order of the fields is clone size, J gene, V gene, CDR3 protein. Only part of the rows carry a size: once, few, many, or a class if the clone is expanded.

clone size: -; J gene: TRBJ1-1; V gene: TRBV18; CDR3 protein: CASSPPAQRDTEAFF
clone size: medium-sized; J gene: TRBJ2-3; V gene: TRBV27; CDR3 protein: CASIGDTQYF
clone size: -; J gene: TRBJ2-1; V gene: TRBV5-1; CDR3 protein: CASSLRTSGGYNEQFF
clone size: few; J gene: TRBJ1-2; V gene: TRBV11-1; CDR3 protein: CASSSRRGGYTF
clone size: -; J gene: TRBJ2-3; V gene: TRBV9; CDR3 protein: CASSPHRGRFTDTQYF
clone size: once; J gene: TRBJ2-7; V gene: TRBV13; CDR3 protein: CASSLGEGRAYF
clone size: -; J gene: TRBJ1-2; V gene: TRBV14; CDR3 protein: CASSPLAGDGYTF
clone size: -; J gene: TRBJ2-5; V gene: TRBV7-9; CDR3 protein: CASSLTETQYF
clone size: few; J gene: TRBJ2-3; V gene: TRBV7-3; CDR3 protein: CASSATGADTQYF
clone size: -; J gene: TRBJ2-5; V gene: TRBV11-2; CDR3 protein: CASSGETQYF
clone size: few; J gene: TRBJ1-5; V gene: TRBV19; CDR3 protein: CASSIGGQPQHF
clone size: -; J gene: TRBJ2-1; V gene: TRBV5-1; CDR3 protein: CASSGDGQSYNEQFF
clone size: -; J gene: TRBJ2-5; V gene: TRBV7-9; CDR3 protein: CASSPVTGRETQYF
clone size: -; J gene: TRBJ2-5; V gene: TRBV29-1; CDR3 protein: CSAPSGQGCHF
clone size: few; J gene: TRBJ1-2; V gene: TRBV2; CDR3 protein: CASRERRALEDYGYTF
clone size: few; J gene: TRBJ1-1; V gene: TRBV6-5; CDR3 protein: CASSSTIVQLNTEAFF
clone size: -; J gene: TRBJ2-1; V gene: TRBV13; CDR3 protein: CASSLGQGWDEQFF
clone size: -; J gene: TRBJ1-1; V gene: TRBV2; CDR3 protein: CAKGRKNTEAFF
clone size: -; J gene: TRBJ1-1; V gene: TRBV19; CDR3 protein: CASSYSVNTEAFF
clone size: once; J gene: TRBJ2-3; V gene: TRBV6-5; CDR3 protein: CATAGFGSHTQYF
clone size: few; J gene: TRBJ2-5; V gene: TRBV7-2; CDR3 protein: CASSLPPGQGKETQYF
clone size: once; J gene: TRBJ2-1; V gene: TRBV6-5; CDR3 protein: CASSYSLNEQFF
clone size: -; J gene: TRBJ1-4; V gene: TRBV6-1; CDR3 protein: CASSEEPAEFATNEKLFF
clone size: -; J gene: TRBJ2-1; V gene: TRBV4-1; CDR3 protein: CASRSDRGLCYEQFF
clone size: -; J gene: TRBJ1-5; V gene: TRBV30; CDR3 protein: CAWTGASNQPQHF
clone size: -; J gene: TRBJ1-1; V gene: TRBV6-6; CDR3 protein: CASGLRGTEAFF
clone size: once; J gene: TRBJ2-1; V gene: TRBV4-1; CDR3 protein: CASSPGTGQRNEQFF
clone size: -; J gene: TRBJ2-1; V gene: TRBV7-9; CDR3 protein: CASSSDGADEQFF
clone size: -; J gene: TRBJ2-4; V gene: TRBV7-3; CDR3 protein: CASSPTGGGSLQYF